This T cell receptor beta chain was retrieved from a study of cytomegalovirus exposure and HLA in healthy donors. Study at large: Out of a few hundred genotyped donors, around 80% belonged to the Caucasian-associated ancestry cluster.

V lost 3 bases and J lost 2; bases outside the gene matches: 8. The CDR3 runs to 16 residues. The germline CDR1 and CDR2 sequences are SGHDT and YYEEEE. With regard to this clone: Antigen specificity is unknown.

It was with 60 Vbeta and 13 Jbeta primers that the PCR ran. Only in-frame clones appear in the TCRdb table, and some are missing; sequencing was by immunoSEQ multiplex PCR. This sample carries roughly 170,000 clones, roughly 80% of them seen once, and the ten largest clones take about 1.3%. General observations from the study: For TCR beta chains, V- and J-gene trimming was later linked to a missense DCLRE1C variant. In presence/absence analyses, roughly uniform sequencing depth across donors was assumed. A few chains tied to CMV proved CMV antigen-specific in vitro.

The V call is TRBV5-6, the J call TRBJ1-5, with 7 bases identical to TRBD1. Sequenced: PBMCs. The TCR was taken from a man younger than 40 in good health and CMV-seronegative. As DNA, the CDR3 is TGTGCCAGCAGCTCCAGACAGGGTTTGGGCAATCAGCCCCAGCATTTT. Its protein product is CASSSRQGLGNQPQHF.